Each of the 3 T cell receptor beta chains below was sequenced from the same sample in a study of T cells in Graves' hyperthyroidism and ophthalmopathy. RNA transcripts yielded amplified TCR beta CDR3 regions. The HTBI primer set was used in a first-round RT-PCR of the TCR CDR3. TCRdb processed the multiplex PCR reads anew with MiXCR; each CDR3 protein has one entry. The sample has a few hundred thousand distinct CDR3 sequences, about 20% seen once; the top ten hold around two thirds. The specimen was blood. These TCRs come from a man younger than 45 with Graves' ophthalmopathy.

At least ten counts were recorded for this clonotype. This chain links TRBV12-3 or TRBV12-4 with TRBJ2-1, with D maybe TRBD1 (5 bases). Trimming cost V 1 base and J 4 bases, with 5 bases left between them. The CDR3 totals 13 residues. The CDR3 reads CASSLDRYNEQFF. In DNA, the CDR3 is TGTGCCAGCAGTTTAGACAGGTACAATGAGCAGTTCTTC.

This clonotype was found a few times. The chain links TRBV24-1 to TRBJ2-7; 10 positions agree with TRBD1. Germline values: CDR1 KGHDR, CDR2 SFDVKD. J gave up 4 bases and V 3 bases, and 5 bases lay outside the gene matches. This CDR3 has 15 residues. CDR3 amino acids: CATSDATGGLYEQYF. The CDR3 nucleotides are TGTGCCACCAGTGATGCGACAGGGGGCTTGTACGAGCAGTACTTC.

CDR3 loop: CASTSGQGDYEQYF. The CDR3 nucleotides are TGTGCCAGCACCTCGGGACAGGGCGACTACGAGCAGTACTTC. This chain uses TRBV7-8 with TRBJ2-7; the match to TRBD1 covers 9 bases. V was clipped by 7 bases and J by 3 bases; unmatched bases: 7. There are 14 residues in the CDR3. The germline gives CDR1 SGHVS, CDR2 FQNEAQ.